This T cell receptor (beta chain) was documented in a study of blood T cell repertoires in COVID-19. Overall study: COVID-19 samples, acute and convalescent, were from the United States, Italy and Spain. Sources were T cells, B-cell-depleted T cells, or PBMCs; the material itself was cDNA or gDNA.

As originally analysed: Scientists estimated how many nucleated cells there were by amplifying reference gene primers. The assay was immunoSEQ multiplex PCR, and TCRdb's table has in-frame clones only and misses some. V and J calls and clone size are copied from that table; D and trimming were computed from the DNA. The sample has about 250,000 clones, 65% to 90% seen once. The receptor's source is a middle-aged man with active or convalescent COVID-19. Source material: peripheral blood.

CDR3 in amino acids: CASSQGGGRTDTQYF. The CDR3 DNA sequence: TGCGCCAGCAGCCAAGGGGGGGGCAGAACAGATACGCAGTATTTT. This sequence joins TRBV4-1 and TRBJ2-3; D might be TRBD2 (7 bases). V was shortened by 1 base and J by 3 bases, with 11 bases between the two germline ends. The CDR3 sequence is 15 residues long. Germline V gene data show CDR1 as MGHRA and CDR2 as YSYEKL.